What follows are 20 T cell receptor beta chains derived from one specimen sequenced in a study of control samples from healthy donors and cancer patients (dated by TCRdb to 2019 to 2021). The method was the immunoSEQ multiplex PCR assay. TCRdb provides this immuneACCESS table in a form limited to in-frame rearrangements. Some clones are lacking; in checked studies, under half of them reflect an unresolved V gene, and why the rest are absent is not known. The table for this sample lists some 56,000 clones; about 95% of them were counted only once. In total, the top ten clones hold about 2.4% of the sample. Material for sequencing was blood. Receptor source: a man younger than 40 in good health.

For the CDR3, the DNA is TGCGCCAGCAGCTTGGAGGGGAACAATGAGCAGTTCTTC. Encoded protein: CASSLEGNNEQFF. The gene calls are TRBV5-1 and TRBJ2-1, with D possibly TRBD1 on 5 matching bases. Germline V CDR1 and CDR2: SGHRS, YFSETQ. With 0 bases removed from V and 5 bases from J, the gap between germline ends came to 6 bases. The CDR3 extends over 13 amino acids.

The CDR3 sequence is CASSYATGPDTQYF. The DNA for the CDR3 is TGTGCCAGCAGTTACGCAACAGGGCCAGATACGCAGTATTTT. The chain carries TRBV6-2 or TRBV6-3 and TRBJ2-3; perhaps TRBD1 as D (6 bases). V was cut by 2 bases and J by 4 bases, with 10 bases left in between. Germline lookup yields CDR1 MNHEY and CDR2 SVGEGT. The CDR3 is made up of 14 amino acids.

This chain uses TRBV13 with TRBJ1-1; 9 nucleotides match TRBD1. Trimming cost V 4 bases and J 1 base; bases outside gene matches: 1. CDR1 PRHDT and CDR2 FYEKMQ come from the germline V gene (reference sequence). The CDR3 is 14 residues long. The CDR3 nucleotides are TGTGCCAGCAGCTGGGGACAGGGGAACACTGAAGCTTTCTTT. Translated: CASSWGQGNTEAFF.

The chain joins TRBV9 to TRBJ2-3; 11 nucleotides line up with TRBD2. The J segment lost 1 base and the V segment lost 0 bases, leaving 1 base of the junction unmatched. This CDR3 spans 16 amino acids. Germline CDR1 SGDLS, CDR2 YYNGEE. CDR3 nucleotides: TGTGCCAGCAGCGTAGGGACTAGCGGGCGCACAGATACGCAGTATTTT. It is translated as CASSVGTSGRTDTQYF.

The chain links TRBV23-1 to TRBJ1-3; D is undetermined. TRBV23-1 is filed as an ORF, its function uncertain. Trimming took off 4 bases at V and 3 bases at J, with 10 bases between the two ends. The CDR3 extends over 14 amino acids. The CDR3 DNA is TGCGCCAGCAGTCGGGGAGGGCGTGGAAACACCATATATTTT. This sequence encodes CASSRGGRGNTIYF.

The count of this clone is one. This chain joins TRBV29-1 and TRBJ2-5, with a tentative D call TRBD2 (5 bases). V lost 7 bases and J lost 1, with 10 bases in between. Germline CDR1 is SQVTM and CDR2 is ANQGSEA. This CDR3 contains 12 residues. In DNA form, the CDR3 reads TGCAGCGCCGGGATGCCCCAAGAGACCCAGTACTTC. This codes for CSAGMPQETQYF.

The V gene is TRBV2, the J gene TRBJ1-5; 7 nucleotides agree with TRBD1. Germline CDR1 reads SNHLY; CDR2 reads FYNNEI. The CDR3 length is 14 residues. V dropped 8 bases and J dropped 0; count of bases not matched to a gene: 4. The CDR3 sequence is CASSNRGSNQPQHF. CDR3 in DNA: TGTGCCAGCTCTAACAGGGGTAGCAATCAGCCCCAGCATTTT.

The chain recombines TRBV6-1 with TRBJ1-5; D is ambiguous. Germline values: CDR1 MNHNS, CDR2 SASEGT. The CDR3 totals 15 residues. V lost 1 base and J lost 1, with 8 bases in between. CDR3 sequence reads: CASSEVGLSNQPQHF. CDR3 DNA sequence: TGTGCCAGCAGTGAAGTAGGCCTGAGCAATCAGCCCCAGCATTTT.

This chain joins TRBV24-1 and TRBJ2-3; the D gene is possibly TRBD2 (5 bases). The V end was cut by 3 bases, the J end by 4 bases, with 10 bases between. CDR3 length equals 14 residues. Germline V gives CDR1 KGHDR, CDR2 SFDVKD. The chain's CDR3 is CATSDHDYSDTQYF. DNA for the CDR3: TGTGCCACCAGTGATCATGACTACTCAGATACGCAGTATTTT.

A note on this clone: One end of the junction fails to match germline, which may point to a read error. The chain employs TRBV5-6 and TRBJ2-2, with 10 nucleotides matching TRBD2. The germline gives CDR1 SGHDT, CDR2 YYEEEE. The CDR3 contains 15 residues. CDR3 loop: CASRLGLAGAGELFF. As DNA, the CDR3 is TGTGCCAGCAGATTGGGGCTAGCGGGAGCCGGGGAGCTGTTTTTT.

V usage is TRBV6-4 and J usage is TRBJ1-5; D may be TRBD1 (5 bases). Germline assignment: CDR1 MRHNA and CDR2 SNTAGT. The CDR3 spans 13 residues. V lost 4 bases and J 4 bases, leaving 8 bases between the germline ends. CDR3 sequence (DNA): TGTGCCAGCAGTGGGGACGCGAATCAGCCCCAGCATTTT. Its translation: CASSGDANQPQHF.

The J gene is TRBJ2-3, the V gene TRBV2; 14 bases agree with TRBD2. With 5 bases clipped from V and 6 bases from J, the junction kept 1 base outside the gene matches. CDR1 is SNHLY and CDR2 is FYNNEI in the germline V gene. The CDR3 consists of 14 residues. The CDR3 here is CASSRTSGRDTQYF. CDR3 nucleotides: TGTGCCAGCAGTCGGACTAGCGGGAGGGATACGCAGTATTTT.

This chain joins TRBV7-2 and TRBJ2-5; D might be TRBD2 (7 bases). The ends were cut back, 0 bases at V and 4 bases at J, with 15 bases in the middle. The CDR3 contains 16 residues. Germline V gene sequence: CDR1 SGHTA, CDR2 FQGNSA. CDR3 nucleotides: TGTGCCAGCAGCTTAGCGCAAGGGGGAGGGCGAGAGACCCAGTACTTC. Translation: CASSLAQGGGRETQYF.

CDR3 coding DNA: TGTGCCAGCTCAAGGAGGAGGACAGAAGCAACTAATGAAAAACTGTTTTTT. It translates to CASSRRRTEATNEKLFF. The chain uses TRBV18 and TRBJ1-4; D possibly corresponds to TRBD1 (6 bases). Germline assignment: CDR1 KGHSH and CDR2 LQKENI. The ends were cut back, 5 bases at V and 0 bases at J, with 16 bases in the middle. The CDR3 length is 17 residues.

The chain is built from TRBV6-5 and TRBJ2-7; D is possibly TRBD1 (5 bases). This CDR3 comprises 11 residues. V was clipped by 11 bases and J by 3 bases, with 11 bases between them. Germline CDR1 and CDR2: MNHEY and SVGAGI. CDR3 residues: CAGGQGYEQYF. Written as DNA, the CDR3 is TGTGCCGGTGGGCAGGGCTACGAGCAGTACTTC.

The chain joins TRBV27 to TRBJ2-1; 12 nucleotides match TRBD1. The CDR3 runs 18 residues. Trimming cost V 4 bases and J 0 bases; bases outside gene matches: 7. Germline CDR1 MNHEY, CDR2 SMNVEV (reference sequence). This chain's CDR3 is CASSSGQGAISSYNEQFF. As DNA, the CDR3 is TGTGCCAGCAGTTCGGGACAGGGGGCGATTAGCTCCTACAATGAGCAGTTCTTC.

The chain is built from TRBV28 and TRBJ2-7, with D possibly being TRBD1 or TRBD2 (5 bases each). V was clipped by 3 bases and J by 3 bases, with 12 bases between them. The CDR3 consists of 14 residues. Germline loops: CDR1 MDHEN, CDR2 SYDVKM. CDR3 bases: TGTGCCAGCAGTTTGGGACCGACGTTCTACGAGCAGTACTTC. Residues: CASSLGPTFYEQYF.

This clone has a single count. The chain couples TRBV7-2 to TRBJ2-5; tentatively, D is TRBD2 (5 bases). The CDR3 loop spans 14 amino acids. Germline V gene data show CDR1 as SGHTA and CDR2 as FQGNSA. Trimming shortened V by 4 bases and J by 0 bases, and 9 bases separated the two germline ends. The CDR3 DNA is TGTGCCAGCAGCTCGGACTGGGACCAAGAGACCCAGTACTTC. It encodes CASSSDWDQETQYF.

The gene calls are TRBV19 and TRBJ2-5, with D perhaps matching TRBD2 (5 bases). V lost 4 bases, J lost 0 bases, and 9 bases lay in between. Germline V gene sequence: CDR1 LNHDA, CDR2 SQIVND (reference sequence). CDR3 length equals 14 residues. This chain's CDR3 is CASSRSSYQETQYF. As DNA, the CDR3 is TGTGCCAGTAGTAGGTCTAGCTACCAAGAGACCCAGTACTTC.

The rearrangement uses TRBV19 and TRBJ2-1, with 8 bases identical to TRBD2. The CDR3 consists of 14 residues. V was pared by 4 bases and J by 10 bases, with 9 bases of the junction left unmatched. Germline V lookup: CDR1 LNHDA, CDR2 SQIVND (reference sequence). The CDR3 here is CASSTSGSTYEQFF. CDR3 DNA sequence: TGTGCCAGTAGTACCAGCGGGAGCACCTACGAGCAGTTCTTC.